Presented here are 27 T cell receptor beta chains from one specimen sequenced in a study of T cell responses to AZD1222 COVID-19 vaccine (dated by TCRdb to the early 2020s). The time point label, as the study defines it: about 28 days (+/-7) after the second vaccine dose. The treatment or condition label, read with the paper, signifies: meningococcal conjugate vaccine given as trial control. Library construction relied on the immunoSEQ multiplex PCR assay. Sourced from immuneACCESS, this table was stored by TCRdb with only in-frame sequences that have V and J called. A share of the clones is absent; for the studies checked, an unresolved V gene accounts for under half, and the remainder has no known explanation. For this sample there are about 210,000 clones; approximately 94% appear just once. Clones ranked in the top ten supply over 1.5% of the sample. The starting material was peripheral blood, obtained 28 days after the second dose of the MenACWY control vaccine. All receptors come from an adult who received the MenACWY meningococcal vaccine as a control.

V usage is TRBV11-2 and J usage is TRBJ2-1, with D perhaps TRBD2 (7 bases). V was trimmed by 6 bases and J by 4 bases, leaving 16 bases between them. CDR3 length: 15 amino acids. In germline, CDR1 is SGHAT, CDR2 FQNNGV. The CDR3 loop is CASRNWGGQYNEQFF. DNA for the CDR3: TGTGCCAGCAGGAACTGGGGGGGCCAATACAATGAGCAGTTCTTC.

V gene TRBV6-1 combines with J gene TRBJ1-2; no clear D. The germline CDR1 and CDR2 sequences are MNHNS and SASEGT. The CDR3 loop spans 16 amino acids. V lost 0 bases and J 0 bases, leaving 11 bases between the germline ends. The CDR3 loop is CASSEAAIRANYGYTF. CDR3 DNA: TGTGCCAGCAGTGAAGCGGCGATACGAGCTAACTATGGCTACACCTTC.

This sequence joins TRBV14 and TRBJ2-2, with 7 bases aligning to TRBD2. The CDR3 has 14 residues. Germline trimming cut 3 bases from V and 7 bases from J; bases unmatched to any gene: 5. The germline CDR1 and CDR2 sequences are SGHDN and FVKESK. The CDR3 loop is CASSQVREYGELFF. The CDR3 nucleotides are TGTGCCAGCAGCCAGGTGCGGGAGTACGGGGAGCTGTTTTTT.

This chain connects TRBV28 to TRBJ1-5, with D possibly TRBD1 on 6 matching bases. This CDR3 has 20 amino acids. Trimming left V 6 bases short and J 5 bases short, with 32 bases between. Germline loops: CDR1 MDHEN, CDR2 SYDVKM. CDR3 loop: CASRSSFVPLTGWGDQPQHF. CDR3 sequence (DNA): TGTGCCAGCAGGAGTTCTTTCGTACCCCTTACAGGGTGGGGAGATCAGCCCCAGCATTTT.

The chain recombines TRBV5-5 with TRBJ1-6, with a tentative D call TRBD1 (5 bases). Germline V lookup: CDR1 SGHKS, CDR2 YYEKEE (reference sequence). Trimming took off 1 base at V and 5 bases at J, with 10 bases between the two ends. The length of the CDR3 is 15 residues. The CDR3 region is CASSLLTAHNSPLHF. CDR3 nucleotide sequence: TGTGCCAGCAGCTTGTTGACAGCTCATAATTCACCCCTCCACTTT.

This chain links TRBV5-6 with TRBJ2-5, with 8 bases that match TRBD2. V lost 6 bases to trimming and J lost 1 base; unmatched junction nucleotides: 11. This CDR3 has 16 residues. Germline V gives CDR1 SGHDT, CDR2 YYEEEE. CDR3 region: CASTRWGGGTQETQYF. Here the CDR3 DNA reads TGTGCCAGCACCAGATGGGGCGGGGGGACCCAAGAGACCCAGTACTTC.

This chain connects TRBV9 to TRBJ2-1, with a possible D match to TRBD2 (7 bases). The V gene lost 0 bases and the J gene lost 0 bases, with 10 bases spanning the gap. Germline loops: CDR1 SGDLS, CDR2 YYNGEE. The CDR3 runs 16 residues. The DNA for the CDR3 is TGTGCCAGCAGCGTAGGACGGGGGGCCTCCTACAATGAGCAGTTCTTC. Its translation is CASSVGRGASYNEQFF.

This rearrangement joins TRBV9 to TRBJ2-7, with D uncertain. Trimming cost V 4 bases and J 4 bases, with 15 bases left between them. Germline V gene sequence: CDR1 SGDLS, CDR2 YYNGEE. The CDR3 contains 14 residues. CDR3 region: CASSLDAGWYEQYF. The CDR3 DNA reads as TGTGCCAGCAGCCTAGACGCAGGTTGGTACGAGCAGTACTTC.

The genes are TRBV19 and TRBJ1-6, with D hard to call. Per the germline V gene, CDR1 is LNHDA and CDR2 is SQIVND (reference sequence). V lost 3 bases, J lost 0 bases, and 9 bases lay in between. The CDR3 sequence is 16 residues long. CDR3 coding DNA: TGTGCCAGTAGTATGGCTACAAGCTCCTATAATTCACCCCTCCACTTT. Translated, it gives CASSMATSSYNSPLHF.

The chain employs TRBV2 and TRBJ1-5, with 9 bases matching TRBD1. Germline V gene data show CDR1 as SNHLY and CDR2 as FYNNEI. The CDR3 loop spans 16 amino acids. V dropped 5 bases and J dropped 6; count of bases not matched to a gene: 11. The DNA of the CDR3 is TGTGCCAGCAGTCCGGGACAGGGCTTGGGACGTCAGCCCCAGCATTTT. Protein product: CASSPGQGLGRQPQHF.

The chain combines TRBV5-4 with TRBJ2-1; a weak D match, TRBD2 (6 bases). This CDR3 is built from 12 residues. Trimming shortened V by 2 bases and J by 10 bases, and 10 bases separated the two germline ends. CDR1 and CDR2 (germline): SGHNT, YYREEE (reference sequence). The CDR3 reads CASSFWAGEQFF. The CDR3 coding sequence is TGTGCCAGCAGCTTCTGGGCGGGGGAGCAGTTCTTC.

CDR3: CASSSQGAAEAFF. The DNA for the CDR3 is TGTGCCAGCAGCTCACAGGGGGCGGCTGAAGCTTTCTTT. This chain uses TRBV6-6 with TRBJ1-1; the match to TRBD1 covers 9 bases. V was clipped by 6 bases and J by 6 bases; unmatched bases: 5. The CDR3 contains 13 residues. The germline gives CDR1 MNHNY, CDR2 SVGAGI (reference sequence).

The chain couples TRBV6-5 to TRBJ1-5, with 7 positions matching TRBD1. The CDR3 loop spans 15 amino acids. Germline CDR1 MNHEY, CDR2 SVGAGI. Trimming removed 6 bases from V and 1 base from J; junction bases left unmatched: 6. The CDR3 protein is CASRLTQGSNQPQHF. CDR3 in DNA: TGTGCCAGCAGACTCACACAGGGGAGCAATCAGCCCCAGCATTTT.

CDR3 bases: TGTGCCTGGAGTGTAGGACTAGCGGGTGTGGGGGAGACCCAGTACTTC. Protein: CAWSVGLAGVGETQYF. The chain is built from TRBV30 and TRBJ2-5; 11 nucleotides agree with TRBD2. The CDR3 is 16 amino acids. J lost 5 bases, V lost 0 bases, and 8 bases had no gene match. Germline CDR1 reads GTSNPN; CDR2 reads SVGIG (reference sequence).

V is TRBV7-3 and J is TRBJ2-4; TRBD1 or TRBD2 may be the D gene (5 bases each). Trimming cost V 6 bases and J 5 bases, with 11 bases left between them. From germline, CDR1 is SGHTA and CDR2 FQGTGA. The CDR3 length is 13 residues. CDR3 nucleotides: TGTGCCAGCAGTTTTGGGGACCAAAACATTCAGTACTTC. Protein product: CASSFGDQNIQYF.

This clone was recorded once. The chain uses TRBV9 and TRBJ2-1; 8 bases agree with TRBD2. Looked up from germline, CDR1 is SGDLS and CDR2 is YYNGEE. V lost 0 bases, J lost 7 bases, and 12 bases stayed unmatched. The CDR3 extends over 17 amino acids. CDR3 in amino acids: CASSVDQSGSRVNEQFF. CDR3 coding DNA: TGTGCCAGCAGCGTAGACCAAAGCGGGAGTAGGGTTAATGAGCAGTTCTTC.

The chain carries TRBV28 and TRBJ2-2, with D possibly matching TRBD2 (6 bases). This CDR3 contains 17 residues. CDR1 MDHEN and CDR2 SYDVKM come from the germline V gene. The V gene lost 6 bases and the J gene lost 2 bases, with 19 bases spanning the gap. For the CDR3, the DNA is TGTGCCAGCAGACCCCACTTGGGCGGGACTAACACCGGGGAGCTGTTTTTT. This sequence encodes CASRPHLGGTNTGELFF.

The chain recombines TRBV6-1 with TRBJ1-5; TRBD1 is a possible D gene (5 bases). The CDR3 covers 15 residues. With 2 bases removed from V and 6 bases from J, the gap between germline ends came to 14 bases. Germline V gives CDR1 MNHNS, CDR2 SASEGT. For the CDR3, the DNA is TGTGCCAGCAGTGAACGGGGCAGGCAAACTCAGCCCCAGCATTTT. This translates into CASSERGRQTQPQHF.

As for this clone: The identical CDR3 is also encoded by other nucleotide sequences in the sample. V and J are TRBV18 and TRBJ2-7; no definite D call. Germline V gene lookup returns CDR1 KGHSH and CDR2 LQKENI. The germline V and J ends were trimmed by 2 bases and 5 bases, with 4 bases remaining between them. The CDR3 runs to 11 residues. The CDR3 DNA reads TGTGCCAGCTCACCAGGGGACGAGCAGTACTTC. Amino acids: CASSPGDEQYF.

The chain carries TRBV29-1 and TRBJ2-5; D is undetermined. V was cut by 3 bases and J by 4 bases, with 9 bases left in between. This CDR3 region has 12 residues. CDR1 is SQVTM, CDR2 ANQGSEA, per germline. The DNA for the CDR3 is TGCAGCGTTGACGGACCAGGAGAGACCCAGTACTTC. Protein: CSVDGPGETQYF.

The chain has TRBV6-5 and TRBJ1-4; 7 bases line up with TRBD1. V dropped 8 bases and J dropped 8; count of bases not matched to a gene: 14. The CDR3 is 15 residues long. From germline, CDR1 is MNHEY and CDR2 SVGAGI. CDR3 amino acids: CASASARGRGEKLFF. The CDR3 DNA reads TGTGCCAGCGCTTCAGCAAGGGGGCGAGGGGAAAAACTGTTTTTT.

The chain recombines TRBV5-1 with TRBJ2-7; TRBD1 matches 8 bases. CDR3 length: 14 amino acids. V trimming: 2 bases; J trimming: 5 bases; junction bases outside the gene matches: 6. Germline CDR1 SGHRS, CDR2 YFSETQ. This CDR3 is CASSFSQGAHEQYF. For the CDR3, the DNA is TGCGCCAGCAGCTTCTCGCAGGGGGCCCACGAGCAGTACTTC.

This clone was detected a few times. For the CDR3, the DNA is TGTGCCAGCAGTTTATCGCGGAAGCAGGGGTTGTGGCAGCCCCAGCATTTT. Translated: CASSLSRKQGLWQPQHF. The rearrangement links TRBV28 to TRBJ1-5, with D maybe TRBD1 (6 bases). Trimming cost V 1 base and J 7 bases, with 20 bases left between them. The CDR3 sequence is 17 residues long. CDR1 is MDHEN, CDR2 SYDVKM, per germline.

The rearrangement links TRBV5-4 to TRBJ1-1; D is unclear. This CDR3 is 12 amino acids long. CDR1 SGHNT and CDR2 YYREEE come from the germline V gene (reference sequence). Trimming took 0 bases from V and 7 from J, leaving 7 bases between them. The CDR3 spells CASSLVSNEAFF. The CDR3 region has the DNA TGTGCCAGCAGCTTGGTTAGCAATGAAGCTTTCTTT.

Here the CDR3 reads CASSFAGQGNQPQHF. The CDR3 DNA follows: TGTGCCAGCAGCTTTGCGGGACAGGGCAATCAGCCCCAGCATTTT. This rearrangement joins TRBV7-9 to TRBJ1-5; 8 bases align to TRBD1. The CDR3 contains 15 residues. The germline V gene has CDR1 SEHNR and CDR2 FQNEAQ (reference sequence). V gave up 3 bases and J gave up 2 bases; unmatched junction bases: 3.

The V call is TRBV7-9, the J call TRBJ2-7; 11 bases align to TRBD1. Germline CDR1 SEHNR, CDR2 FQNEAQ (reference sequence). The CDR3 has 14 residues. The J segment lost 4 bases and the V segment lost 5 bases, leaving 4 bases of the junction unmatched. The CDR3 region has the DNA TGTGCCAGCAGCGTCGGGACAGGGGGTTACGAGCAGTACTTC. Its protein is CASSVGTGGYEQYF.

J is TRBJ2-2 and V is TRBV5-4, with 10 bases aligning to TRBD2. Losses at the gene ends were 2 bases for V and 2 bases for J; bases not matched to a gene: 3. Germline CDR1 SGHNT, CDR2 YYREEE (reference sequence). This CDR3 contains 16 residues. The CDR3 protein is CASSLLAGGNTGELFF. The CDR3 nucleotides read TGTGCCAGCAGCTTATTAGCGGGGGGCAACACCGGGGAGCTGTTTTTT.